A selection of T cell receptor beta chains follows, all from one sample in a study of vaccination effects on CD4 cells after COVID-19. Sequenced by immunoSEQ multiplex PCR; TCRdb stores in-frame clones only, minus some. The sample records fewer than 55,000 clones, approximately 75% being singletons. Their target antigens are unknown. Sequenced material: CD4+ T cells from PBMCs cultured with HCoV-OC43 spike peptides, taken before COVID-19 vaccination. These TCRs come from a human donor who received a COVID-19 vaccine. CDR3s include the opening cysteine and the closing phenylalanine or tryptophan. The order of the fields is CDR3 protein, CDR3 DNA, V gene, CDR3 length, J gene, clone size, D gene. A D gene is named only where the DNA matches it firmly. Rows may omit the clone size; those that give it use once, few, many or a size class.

CASSSPAGQKQFF | TGTGCCAGCAGCTCCCCGGCGGGACAGAAGCAGTTCTTC | TRBV7-2 | 13 | TRBJ2-1 | NA | NA
CATSDNGGQAKNIQYF | TGTGCCACCAGTGATAACGGTGGACAAGCCAAAAACATTCAGTACTTC | TRBV24-1 | 16 | TRBJ2-4 | few | NA
CASSRGQGSDEQFF | TGTGCCAGTAGCAGGGGACAGGGAAGCGATGAGCAGTTCTTC | TRBV19 | 14 | TRBJ2-1 | NA | TRBD1
CASSFRTGDLGYTF | TGTGCCAGCAGTTTTAGGACAGGGGACCTTGGCTACACCTTC | TRBV6-5 | 14 | TRBJ1-2 | few | TRBD1
CASSLTGLITDTQYF | TGTGCCAGCAGCTTGACTGGCCTTATCACAGATACGCAGTATTTT | TRBV7-3 | 15 | TRBJ2-3 | NA | NA
CASSLWVANNEQFF | TGTGCCAGCAGCTTATGGGTTGCGAACAATGAGCAGTTCTTC | TRBV7-9 | 14 | TRBJ2-1 | few | NA
CATSDLTAGTDTQYF | TGTGCCACCAGTGATTTAACGGCCGGCACAGATACGCAGTATTTT | TRBV24-1 | 15 | TRBJ2-3 | NA | NA
CASSYGGETQYF | TGTGCCAGCAGTTATGGCGGGGAGACCCAGTACTTC | TRBV6-5 | 12 | TRBJ2-5 | NA | NA
CASSLSQGLPNTIYF | TGTGCCAGCAGCTTAAGCCAGGGTTTGCCAAACACCATATATTTT | TRBV5-4 | 15 | TRBJ1-3 | few | NA
CASSRTGGIAEAFF | TGTGCCAGCAGCCGAACAGGGGGGATCGCTGAAGCTTTCTTT | TRBV3-1/TRBV3-2 | 14 | TRBJ1-1 | few | TRBD1
CASSLEPDANQPQHF | TGCGCCAGCAGCTTGGAGCCCGATGCCAATCAGCCCCAGCATTTT | TRBV5-1 | 15 | TRBJ1-5 | NA | NA
CASKETGATDTQYF | TGTGCCAGCAAGGAGACAGGGGCCACAGATACGCAGTATTTT | TRBV6-4 | 14 | TRBJ2-3 | NA | TRBD1
CASSLRQGFQPQHF | TGTGCCAGCAGCTTACGGCAGGGGTTCCAGCCCCAGCATTTT | TRBV7-2 | 14 | TRBJ1-5 | NA | NA
CASSLFRTGKSGNTIYF | TGCGCCAGCAGCCTTTTCAGGACGGGGAAATCTGGAAACACCATATATTTT | TRBV4-1 | 17 | TRBJ1-3 | few | NA
CASSLWEGDTQYF | TGTGCCAGCAGTTTGTGGGAGGGAGATACGCAGTATTTT | TRBV2 | 13 | TRBJ2-3 | NA | TRBD2
CASSVGVSTDTQYF | TGTGCCAGCAGCGTAGGGGTTAGCACAGATACGCAGTATTTT | TRBV9 | 14 | TRBJ2-3 | NA | NA
CATADRGEDAFF | TGTGCCACCGCGGACAGGGGAGAAGACGCTTTCTTT | TRBV19 | 12 | TRBJ1-1 | NA | TRBD1
CASSIGGTVYNEQFF | TGTGCCAGCAGCATTGGTGGGACAGTGTACAATGAGCAGTTCTTC | TRBV27 | 15 | TRBJ2-1 | once | TRBD1
CASSYSVITEAFF | TGTGCCAGCAGTTACTCCGTGATAACTGAAGCTTTCTTT | TRBV6-6 | 13 | TRBJ1-1 | few | NA
CASSPAGLAGVVF | TGTGCCAGCTCACCCGCGGGACTAGCGGGGGTGGTCTTC | TRBV18 | 13 | TRBJ2-1 | few | TRBD2
CASSLGSISFNYGYTF | TGTGCCAGCAGCTTAGGGTCCATTTCATTCAACTATGGCTACACCTTC | TRBV7-9 | 16 | TRBJ1-2 | NA | NA
CATSRLGTVLEAFF | TGTGCCACCAGCAGACTAGGGACAGTCCTTGAAGCTTTCTTT | TRBV15 | 14 | TRBJ1-1 | NA | TRBD1
CASSLFEGTEAFF | TGTGCCAGCAGTTTATTCGAGGGTACTGAAGCTTTCTTT | TRBV12-3/TRBV12-4 | 13 | TRBJ1-1 | NA | NA
CASSPGGYSEKLFF | TGTGCCAGCAGTCCAGGGGGGTATTCTGAAAAACTGTTTTTT | TRBV6-5 | 14 | TRBJ1-4 | NA | TRBD1
CAWSIGGAKNIQYF | TGTGCCTGGAGCATAGGGGGGGCCAAAAACATTCAGTACTTC | TRBV30 | 14 | TRBJ2-4 | NA | NA
CATSRDGGVNTGELFF | TGTGCCACCAGCAGAGATGGGGGGGTCAACACCGGGGAGCTGTTTTTT | TRBV15 | 16 | TRBJ2-2 | few | TRBD2
CASSLNGGLQETQYF | TGCGCCAGCAGCCTAAATGGAGGCCTCCAAGAGACCCAGTACTTC | TRBV5-1 | 15 | TRBJ2-5 | NA | NA
CSVDAGEDTQYF | TGCAGCGTTGACGCGGGGGAAGATACGCAGTATTTT | TRBV29-1 | 12 | TRBJ2-3 | NA | TRBD2
CATSRDLLAGTRETQYF | TGTGCCACCAGCAGAGATCTTCTAGCGGGGACCCGAGAGACCCAGTACTTC | TRBV15 | 17 | TRBJ2-5 | NA | TRBD2
CASSPNSGTVSTDTQYF | TGTGCCAGCTCACCGAACTCCGGGACAGTTAGCACAGATACGCAGTATTTT | TRBV18 | 17 | TRBJ2-3 | NA | TRBD1
CASTDPQGNTEAFF | TGCGCCAGCACCGATCCACAGGGGAACACTGAAGCTTTCTTT | TRBV5-1 | 14 | TRBJ1-1 | NA | NA
CASSYGRYTEAFF | TGTGCCAGCAGTTATGGACGGTACACTGAAGCTTTCTTT | TRBV27 | 13 | TRBJ1-1 | NA | NA
CASMNRDYTEAFF | TGTGCCAGCATGAATAGGGACTACACTGAAGCTTTCTTT | TRBV2 | 13 | TRBJ1-1 | NA | NA
CASSLVSGPETQYF | TGCGCCAGCAGCTTGGTTTCAGGTCCGGAGACCCAGTACTTC | TRBV5-1 | 14 | TRBJ2-5 | NA | NA
CASSRPPPPPTEAFF | TGTGCCAGCAGCCGCCCACCCCCCCCGCCGACTGAAGCTTTCTTT | TRBV5-5 | 15 | TRBJ1-1 | NA | NA
CASREIGTQPQHF | TGTGCCAGCAGGGAGATCGGGACTCAGCCCCAGCATTTT | TRBV6-5 | 13 | TRBJ1-5 | NA | NA
CASSFGQGAASSGANVLTF | TGCGCCAGCAGTTTCGGACAGGGGGCTGCCAGCTCTGGGGCCAACGTCCTGACTTTC | TRBV5-1 | 19 | TRBJ2-6 | NA | TRBD1
CASSENPGTGDGYTF | TGTGCCAGCAGTGAGAATCCCGGGACAGGGGATGGCTACACCTTC | TRBV2 | 15 | TRBJ1-2 | NA | TRBD1
CASSPPGTGYTDTQYF | TGTGCCAGCAGCCCCCCCGGGACAGGGTACACAGATACGCAGTATTTT | TRBV3-1/TRBV3-2 | 16 | TRBJ2-3 | NA | TRBD1
CASSLRAAYNSPLHF | TGCGCCAGCAGCTTGCGGGCAGCCTATAATTCACCCCTCCACTTT | TRBV5-1 | 15 | TRBJ1-6 | NA | NA